One and the same sample provided the 20 T cell receptor beta chains below, sequenced in a study of CXCR3-negative and CXCR3-positive naive CD8 T cells. UMI-labeled TRB cDNA libraries were prepared by 5' RACE. After re-calling the 5' RACE reads, TCRdb lists one entry per CDR3 protein, DNA absent. The listing contains 50,000 to 60,000 distinct CDR3 sequences. Sequenced material: naive CXCR3- CD8+ T cells from blood. Subset reported: CD45RO-CCR7+CD27+CD95- naive CD8+ T cells lacking CXCR3 (TNR3-). The source of these receptors is a human donor in good health. Some clones in this sample may be carry-over from other donors' samples.

CDR3 amino acids: CASTWTSGSSEEQFF. The chain couples TRBV5-5 to TRBJ2-1; lacking DNA, the TRBD2 call made by TCRdb goes unchecked. CDR3 length: 15 amino acids. Germline CDR1 reads SGHKS; CDR2 reads YYEKEE (reference sequence).

The chain links TRBV7-9 to TRBJ2-7; the TCRdb call, TRBD1, lacks DNA for checking. Germline V lookup: CDR1 SEHNR, CDR2 FQNEAQ (reference sequence). This CDR3 has 13 amino acids. The CDR3 loop reads CASSLVGDYEQYF.

This chain uses TRBV3-1 with TRBJ2-1. The CDR3 has 12 residues. The germline V gene encodes CDR1 LGHDT and CDR2 YNNKEL (reference sequence). The CDR3 reads CASTCGDAEQFF.

The chain links TRBV27 to TRBJ2-3; TCRdb designates TRBD1, a call that cannot be tested without DNA. CDR3 length: 12 amino acids. Germline V CDR1 and CDR2: MNHEY, SMNVEV (reference sequence). CDR3 residues: CASSLAGDTQYF.

This sequence joins TRBV6-5 and TRBJ2-3; the TRBD1 assignment by TCRdb is unverifiable without DNA. CDR3 length: 15 amino acids. Germline V gene data show CDR1 as MNHEY and CDR2 as SVGAGI. CDR3: CASSSFGGSTDTQYF.

The CDR3 loop is CASSLTLAGSYEQYF. The rearrangement links TRBV28 to TRBJ2-7; absent DNA, TCRdb's TRBD2 call cannot be checked. The CDR3 is 15 amino acids. The germline gives CDR1 MDHEN, CDR2 SYDVKM. Looking up the rest from reference TRBV28 and TRBJ2-7 gives the full variable domain: DVKVTQSSRYLVKRTGEKVFLECVQDMDHENMFWYRQDPGLGLRLIYFSYDVKMKEKGDIPEGYSVSREKKERFSLILESASTNQTSMYLCASSLTLAGSYEQYFGPGTRLTVT.

This chain links TRBV29-1 with TRBJ1-2; the D gene TCRdb calls, TRBD1, cannot be checked with no DNA. Germline CDR1 and CDR2: SQVTM and ANQGSEA. The CDR3 sequence is 15 residues long. The CDR3 protein is CSAAPRDRGAYGYTF.

This chain links TRBV29-1 with TRBJ2-7; TCRdb returns TRBD1, unconfirmable since there is no DNA. This CDR3 comprises 13 residues. Germline V gene sequence: CDR1 SQVTM, CDR2 ANQGSEA. CDR3 region: CSARDRSSYEQYF.

The rearrangement links TRBV7-2 to TRBJ2-5; TCRdb picks TRBD1, but there is no DNA to check that call. CDR1 and CDR2 from the germline V gene are SGHTA and FQGNSA. The length of the CDR3 is 13 residues. CDR3 loop: CASRPGQKETQYF.

The chain is built from TRBV4-3 and TRBJ1-5; lacking DNA, the TRBD1 call made by TCRdb goes unchecked. CDR1 and CDR2 (germline): LGHNA, YSLEER. The CDR3 has 17 residues. The CDR3 here is CASSQDRAGQGNQPQHF.

This chain connects TRBV12-3 or TRBV12-4 to TRBJ2-3; TCRdb's D gene call, TRBD1, goes unchecked for lack of DNA. The CDR3 is 18 residues long. CDR3 residues: CASSFLSPLQGSTDTQYF.

The V gene is TRBV19, the J gene TRBJ2-7; as DNA is missing, the TRBD2 call by TCRdb cannot be tested. The CDR3 sequence is 12 residues long. In germline, CDR1 is LNHDA, CDR2 SQIVND (reference sequence). CDR3 sequence: CATKDSYYEQYF.

The rearrangement links TRBV7-6 to TRBJ2-2. The CDR3 extends over 12 amino acids. Germline CDR1 is SGHVS and CDR2 is FNYEAQ. This CDR3 reads CASSLLPGELFF.

This sequence joins TRBV5-1 and TRBJ2-3. CDR1 is SGHRS, CDR2 YFSETQ, per germline. This CDR3 contains 11 residues. This chain's CDR3 is CASTSTDTQYF. The entire variable domain, with the rest obtained from reference TRBV5-1 and TRBJ2-3, is as follows: KAGVTQTPRYLIKTRGQQVTLSCSPISGHRSVSWYQQTPGQGLQFLFEYFSETQRNKGNFPGRFSGRQFSNSRSEMNVSTLELGDSALYLCASTSTDTQYFGPGTRLTVL.

V gene TRBV28 combines with J gene TRBJ2-7; TCRdb's D gene call, TRBD1, goes unchecked for lack of DNA. Germline V lookup: CDR1 MDHEN, CDR2 SYDVKM. The CDR3 has 13 amino acids. This CDR3 reads CASSAGVGVAQYF.

V usage is TRBV20-1 and J usage is TRBJ2-3; with no DNA, the TCRdb D assignment of TRBD2 cannot be verified. The CDR3 loop spans 16 amino acids. Germline assignment: CDR1 DFQATT and CDR2 SNEGSKA (reference sequence). CDR3 sequence: CSARDLGLASPDTQYF.

The rearrangement links TRBV2 to TRBJ2-7; absent DNA, TCRdb's TRBD1 call cannot be checked. CDR1 and CDR2 from the germline V gene are SNHLY and FYNNEI. The CDR3 has 16 amino acids. CDR3 region: CASSEYGDRDYYEQYF.

The chain links TRBV28 to TRBJ2-3; TCRdb picks TRBD1, but there is no DNA to check that call. This CDR3 contains 14 residues. Germline V CDR1 and CDR2: MDHEN, SYDVKM. The CDR3 region is CASSYGTGVHTQYF.

This chain connects TRBV7-2 to TRBJ1-2. Germline lookup yields CDR1 SGHTA and CDR2 FQGNSA. The CDR3 is 14 residues long. CDR3 sequence reads: CASSWLEFNYGYTF.

The chain has TRBV24-1 and TRBJ2-2; TCRdb proposes TRBD1, but this gene call is untestable without DNA. The CDR3 sequence is 14 residues long. Per germline, CDR1 KGHDR and CDR2 SFDVKD. The CDR3 sequence is CATSDRTVAWELFF.